The present T cell receptor (beta chain) was sequenced within a study of T cells expressing NK-cell markers. Study-level information: In the group of eight sequenced donors, seven were HCMV-seropositive and one was seronegative.

The authors made TCR beta cDNA libraries by 5'RACE template switching. This switching added a universal primer site and UMIs. After re-calling the 5' RACE reads, TCRdb lists one entry per CDR3 protein, DNA absent. The specimen's table records hundreds of thousands of distinct CDR3 sequences. Findings of the study overall: The HCMV specificity of the expanded NKG2C+ T cell clones stayed unresolved. Of CD8+ T cells, about 1.0-8% belonged to dominant NKG2C+ clonotypes in roughly 6 donors.

For this clonotype: Its antigen is unknown.

The CDR3 runs 17 residues. The origin of this receptor is a man aged 18 to 29 in good health. Input material: blood T cells: a sorted CD56 or NKG2C T cell subset, CD4+ or CD8+ T cells, or bulk PBMC T cells (not recorded which). This rearrangement joins TRBV12-3 or TRBV12-4 to TRBJ2-6; there is no DNA to check the TCRdb D call of TRBD2. CDR3 protein: CASTPEGGPPGANVLTF.